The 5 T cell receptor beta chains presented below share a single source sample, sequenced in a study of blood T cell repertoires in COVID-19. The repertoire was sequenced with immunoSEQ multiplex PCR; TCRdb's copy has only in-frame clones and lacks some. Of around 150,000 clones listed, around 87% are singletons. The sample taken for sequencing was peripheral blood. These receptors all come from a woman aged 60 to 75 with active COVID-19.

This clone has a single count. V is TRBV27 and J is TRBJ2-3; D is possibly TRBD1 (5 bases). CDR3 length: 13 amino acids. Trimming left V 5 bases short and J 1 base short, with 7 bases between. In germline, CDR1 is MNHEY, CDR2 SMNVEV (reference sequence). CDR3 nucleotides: TGTGCCAGCAGTCTAGGGGGCACAGATACGCAGTATTTT. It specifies CASSLGGTDTQYF.

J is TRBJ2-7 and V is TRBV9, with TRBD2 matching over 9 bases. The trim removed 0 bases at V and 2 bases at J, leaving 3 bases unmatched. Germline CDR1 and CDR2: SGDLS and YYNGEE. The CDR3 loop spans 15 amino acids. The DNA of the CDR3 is TGTGCCAGCAGCGTAGGATCTAGCGGGACCTACGAGCAGTACTTC. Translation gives CASSVGSSGTYEQYF. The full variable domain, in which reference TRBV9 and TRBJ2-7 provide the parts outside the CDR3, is DSGVTQTPKHLITATGQRVTLRCSPRSGDLSVYWYQQSLDQGLQFLIQYYNGEERAKGNILERFSAQQFPDLHSELNLSSLELGDSALYFCASSVGSSGTYEQYFGPGTRLTVT.

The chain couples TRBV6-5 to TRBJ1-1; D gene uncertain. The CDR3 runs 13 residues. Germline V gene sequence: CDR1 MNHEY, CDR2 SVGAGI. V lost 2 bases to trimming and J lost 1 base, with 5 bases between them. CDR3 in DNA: TGTGCCAGCAGTTACCGGGGGAACACTGAAGCTTTCTTT. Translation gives CASSYRGNTEAFF.

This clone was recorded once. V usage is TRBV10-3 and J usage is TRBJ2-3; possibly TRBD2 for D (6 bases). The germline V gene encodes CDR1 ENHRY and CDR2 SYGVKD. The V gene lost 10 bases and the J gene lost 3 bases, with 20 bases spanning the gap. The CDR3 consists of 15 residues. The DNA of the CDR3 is TGTGCCACATCCCGGGACTCCAGAACGACAGATACGCAGTATTTT. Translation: CATSRDSRTTDTQYF.

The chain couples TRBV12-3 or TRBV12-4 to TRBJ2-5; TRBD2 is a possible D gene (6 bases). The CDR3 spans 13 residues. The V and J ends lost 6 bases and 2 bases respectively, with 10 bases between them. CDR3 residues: CASSPGEQETQYF. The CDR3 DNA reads TGTGCCAGCAGCCCGGGGGAACAAGAGACCCAGTACTTC.